Detailed here is one TCR beta chain. The antigen remains undetermined. The data originate from a study of graft-versus-host responses after intestinal transplantation. Study information: Each transplant was multivisceral, liver-intestinal, or isolated intestinal. Recipients across the board were started on anti-thymocyte globulin induction, then kept on tacrolimus and steroids for 2 to 4 years. Broader study findings: Allografts from individuals with graft-donor T cell macrochimerism displayed high graft-versus-host to host-versus-graft clonal ratios. Recipient-marrow GvH clones were detected, some having first appeared in ileum or blood.

Unmatched junction bases numbered 10, after V lost 2 bases and J lost 3 bases. The V gene's germline CDR1 is MNHNS and CDR2 SASEGT. The CDR3 spans 18 residues. Assay used: immunoSEQ multiplex PCR; TCRdb lists only in-frame clones, some missing. The sample has about 120,000 clones; just under 95% are singletons. This chain links TRBV6-1 with TRBJ2-3; 11 bases are shared with TRBD2. Sequencing used unstimulated CD4+ T cells sorted from spleen or lymph node cells, obtained before intestinal transplant. The clonotype originates from a human donor who received an intestinal transplant. CDR3 loop: CASSEMSTSGSSTDTQYF. In nucleotides, the CDR3 is TGTGCCAGCAGTGAAATGTCTACTAGCGGGAGTTCTACAGATACGCAGTATTTT.